This T cell receptor (beta chain) was sequenced in a study of PD-L1 blockade in urothelial cancer. Study-wide context: Male sex and bladder-origin urothelial cancer were recorded for about 90% of the roughly 29 patients. The researchers analyzed blood 3 weeks (second dose) and 6 weeks after treatment start.

This CDR3 has 13 residues. Per the germline V gene, CDR1 is MNHNS and CDR2 is SASEGT. The ends were cut back, 4 bases at V and 1 base at J, with 7 bases in the middle. Profiling relied on immunoSEQ multiplex PCR, and the TCRdb table lists in-frame clones only, not all of them. The sample carries under 120,000 clones, about 85% recorded once. This rearrangement joins TRBV6-1 to TRBJ2-5; no firm D call. Specimen: PBMCs, collected around atezolizumab (anti-PD-L1) treatment. This sequence originates from a man aged 50-60 years with urothelial cancer. CDR3 DNA: TGTGCCAGCAGTGTGTACAGCCAAGAGACCCAGTACTTC. Translated: CASSVYSQETQYF.